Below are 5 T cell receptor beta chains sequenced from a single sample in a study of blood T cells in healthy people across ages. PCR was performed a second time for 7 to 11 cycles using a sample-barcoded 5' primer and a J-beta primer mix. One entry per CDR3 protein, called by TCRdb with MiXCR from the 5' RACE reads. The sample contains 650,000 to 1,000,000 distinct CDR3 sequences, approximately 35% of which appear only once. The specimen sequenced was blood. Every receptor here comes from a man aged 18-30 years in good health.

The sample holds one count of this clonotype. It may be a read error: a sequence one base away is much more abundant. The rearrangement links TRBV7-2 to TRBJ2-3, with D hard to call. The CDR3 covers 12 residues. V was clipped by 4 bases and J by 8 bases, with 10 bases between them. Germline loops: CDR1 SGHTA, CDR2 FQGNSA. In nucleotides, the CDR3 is TGTGCCAGCAGCTCCAACTCCGGTACGCAGTATTTT. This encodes CASSSNSGTQYF.

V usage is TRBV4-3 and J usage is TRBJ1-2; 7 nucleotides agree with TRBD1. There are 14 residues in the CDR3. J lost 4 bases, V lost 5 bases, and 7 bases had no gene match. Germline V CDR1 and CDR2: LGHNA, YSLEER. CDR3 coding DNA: TGCGCCAGCAGCAAACGACAGGGTAGCTATGGCTACACCTTC. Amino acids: CASSKRQGSYGYTF.

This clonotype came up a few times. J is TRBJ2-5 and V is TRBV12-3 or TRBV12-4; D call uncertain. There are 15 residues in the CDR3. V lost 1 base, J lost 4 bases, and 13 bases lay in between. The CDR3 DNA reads TGTGCCAGCAGTTTAGAGGTCAGGACGGGAGAGACCCAGTACTTC. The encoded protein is CASSLEVRTGETQYF.

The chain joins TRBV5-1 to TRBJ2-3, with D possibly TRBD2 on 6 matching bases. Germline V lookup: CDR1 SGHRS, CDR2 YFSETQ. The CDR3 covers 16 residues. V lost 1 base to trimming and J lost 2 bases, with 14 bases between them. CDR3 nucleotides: TGCGCCAGCAGCTTGCGGGGGATGGGGTTCACAGATACGCAGTATTTT. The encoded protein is CASSLRGMGFTDTQYF.

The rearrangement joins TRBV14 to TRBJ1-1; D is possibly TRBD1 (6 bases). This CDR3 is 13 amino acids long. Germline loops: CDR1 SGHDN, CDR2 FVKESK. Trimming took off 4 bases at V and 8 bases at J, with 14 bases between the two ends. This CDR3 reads CASSRLGASEAFF. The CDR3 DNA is TGTGCCAGCAGCCGATTGGGGGCAAGCGAAGCTTTCTTT.